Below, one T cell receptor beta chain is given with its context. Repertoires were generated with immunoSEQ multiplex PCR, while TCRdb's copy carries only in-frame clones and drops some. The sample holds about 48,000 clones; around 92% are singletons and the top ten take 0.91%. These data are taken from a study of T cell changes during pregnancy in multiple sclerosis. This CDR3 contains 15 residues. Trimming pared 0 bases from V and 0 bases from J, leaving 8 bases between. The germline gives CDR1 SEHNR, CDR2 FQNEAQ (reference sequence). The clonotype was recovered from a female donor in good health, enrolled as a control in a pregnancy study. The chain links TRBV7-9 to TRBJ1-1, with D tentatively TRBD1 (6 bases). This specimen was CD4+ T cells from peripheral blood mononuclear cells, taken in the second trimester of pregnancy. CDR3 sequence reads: CASSLAGTLNTEAFF. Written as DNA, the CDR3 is TGTGCCAGCAGCTTAGCCGGGACACTGAACACTGAAGCTTTCTTT.